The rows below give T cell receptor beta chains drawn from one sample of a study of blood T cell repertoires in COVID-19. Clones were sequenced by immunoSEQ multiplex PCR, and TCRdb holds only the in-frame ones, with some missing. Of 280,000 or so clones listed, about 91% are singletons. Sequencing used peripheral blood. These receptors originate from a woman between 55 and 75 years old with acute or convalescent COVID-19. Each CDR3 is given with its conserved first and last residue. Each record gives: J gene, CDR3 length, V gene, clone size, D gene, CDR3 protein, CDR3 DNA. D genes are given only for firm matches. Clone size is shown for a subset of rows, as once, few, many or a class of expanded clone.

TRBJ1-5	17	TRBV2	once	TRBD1	CASPIGTGTYSNQPQHF	TGTGCCAGCCCAATAGGGACAGGGACATATAGCAATCAGCCCCAGCATTTT
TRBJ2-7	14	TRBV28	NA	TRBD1	CASRRQGAPYEQYF	TGTGCCAGCAGACGACAGGGGGCACCCTACGAGCAGTACTTC
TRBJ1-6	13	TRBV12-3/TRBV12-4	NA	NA	CASSLAAHSPLHF	TGTGCCAGCAGTTTAGCGGCCCATTCACCCCTCCACTTT
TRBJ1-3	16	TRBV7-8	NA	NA	CASSPDSAAPGNTIYF	TGTGCCAGCAGCCCTGACAGTGCCGCTCCTGGAAACACCATATATTTT
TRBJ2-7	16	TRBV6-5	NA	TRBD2	CASSSALAGSSYEQYF	TGTGCCAGCAGTTCCGCACTAGCGGGGAGCTCCTACGAGCAGTACTTC
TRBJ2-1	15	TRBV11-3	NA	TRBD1	CASSYGDREWNEQFF	TGTGCCAGCAGCTATGGGGACAGGGAATGGAATGAGCAGTTCTTC
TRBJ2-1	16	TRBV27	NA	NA	CASSLSPSREYNEQFF	TGTGCCAGCAGTTTATCCCCTTCGCGGGAATACAATGAGCAGTTCTTC
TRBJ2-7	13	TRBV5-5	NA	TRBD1	CASISGQGYEQYF	TGTGCCAGCATATCGGGACAGGGGTACGAGCAGTACTTC
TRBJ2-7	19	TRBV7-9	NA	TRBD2	CASSSSGSGSYLISYEQYF	TGTGCCAGCAGCTCGAGTGGTAGCGGGAGTTACCTTATCTCCTACGAGCAGTACTTC
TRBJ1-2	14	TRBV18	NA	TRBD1	CASSPGQGFGGYTF	TGTGCCAGCTCACCGGGACAGGGATTCGGTGGCTACACCTTC
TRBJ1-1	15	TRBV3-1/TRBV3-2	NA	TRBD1	CASSQGTGGGTEAFF	TGTGCCAGCAGCCAGGGGACAGGGGGCGGGACTGAAGCTTTCTTT
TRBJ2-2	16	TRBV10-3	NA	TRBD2	CAISPRLAPNTGELFF	TGTGCCATCAGCCCTCGACTAGCACCGAACACCGGGGAGCTGTTTTTT
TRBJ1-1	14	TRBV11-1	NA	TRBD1	CASSFLRDRGVHFF	TGTGCCAGCAGCTTTCTCCGGGACAGGGGGGTTCATTTCTTT
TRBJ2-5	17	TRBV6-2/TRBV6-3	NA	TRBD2	CASSTLRRGASQETQYF	TGTGCCAGCAGTACCCTCCGGCGGGGGGCCTCCCAAGAGACCCAGTACTTC
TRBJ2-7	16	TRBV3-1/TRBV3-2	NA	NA	CASSLRSGTGSYEQYF	TGTGCCAGCAGCCTTAGAAGCGGGACAGGTTCCTACGAGCAGTACTTC
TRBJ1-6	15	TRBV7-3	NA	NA	CASSLGRPGNSPLHF	TGTGCCAGCAGCCTGGGCAGACCGGGGAATTCACCCCTCCACTTT
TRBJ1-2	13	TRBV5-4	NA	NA	CASSLGGQDGYTF	TGTGCCAGCAGCCTAGGGGGTCAGGATGGCTACACCTTC
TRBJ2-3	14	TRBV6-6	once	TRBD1	CASSNRGATDTQYF	TGTGCCAGCAGTAACAGGGGAGCCACAGATACGCAGTATTTT
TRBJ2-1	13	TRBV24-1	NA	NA	CATSVSGDNEQFF	TGTGCCACCAGTGTCTCCGGAGACAATGAGCAGTTCTTC
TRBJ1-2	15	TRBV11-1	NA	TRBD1	CASSTQTGRDYGYTF	TGTGCCAGCAGCACTCAGACAGGGCGCGACTATGGCTACACCTTC
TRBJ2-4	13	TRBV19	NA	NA	CASSIRDTNIQYF	TGTGCCAGTAGTATCCGGGACACAAACATTCAGTACTTC
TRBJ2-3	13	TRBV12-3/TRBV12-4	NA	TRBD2	CASSGRGTDTQYF	TGTGCCAGCAGCGGGAGGGGAACAGATACGCAGTATTTT
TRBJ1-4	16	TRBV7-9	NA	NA	CASSFGSAGPNEKLFF	TGTGCCAGCAGCTTCGGTAGCGCAGGCCCTAATGAAAAACTGTTTTTT
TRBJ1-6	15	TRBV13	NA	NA	CASSPRGGGNSPLHF	TGTGCCAGCAGCCCCCGCGGGGGTGGTAATTCACCCCTCCACTTT
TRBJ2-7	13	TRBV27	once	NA	CASRLQGSYEQYF	TGTGCCAGCAGGCTACAGGGCAGCTACGAGCAGTACTTC
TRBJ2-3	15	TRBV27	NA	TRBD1	CASSFGQGGADTQYF	TGTGCCAGCAGTTTCGGACAGGGGGGAGCAGATACGCAGTATTTT
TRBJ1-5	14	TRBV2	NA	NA	CASSGGLPGKPQHF	TGTGCCAGCAGTGGGGGGCTCCCGGGAAAGCCCCAGCATTTT